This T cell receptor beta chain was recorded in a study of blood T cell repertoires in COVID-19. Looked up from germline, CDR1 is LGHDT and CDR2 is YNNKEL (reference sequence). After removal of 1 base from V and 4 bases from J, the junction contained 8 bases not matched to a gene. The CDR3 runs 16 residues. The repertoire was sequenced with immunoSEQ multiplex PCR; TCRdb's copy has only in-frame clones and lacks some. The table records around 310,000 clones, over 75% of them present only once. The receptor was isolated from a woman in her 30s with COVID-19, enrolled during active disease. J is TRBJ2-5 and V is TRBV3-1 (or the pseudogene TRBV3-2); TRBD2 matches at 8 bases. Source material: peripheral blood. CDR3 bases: TGTGCCAGCAGCCAAGTGCCGGGACTAGTCGGAGAGACCCAGTACTTC. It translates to CASSQVPGLVGETQYF.